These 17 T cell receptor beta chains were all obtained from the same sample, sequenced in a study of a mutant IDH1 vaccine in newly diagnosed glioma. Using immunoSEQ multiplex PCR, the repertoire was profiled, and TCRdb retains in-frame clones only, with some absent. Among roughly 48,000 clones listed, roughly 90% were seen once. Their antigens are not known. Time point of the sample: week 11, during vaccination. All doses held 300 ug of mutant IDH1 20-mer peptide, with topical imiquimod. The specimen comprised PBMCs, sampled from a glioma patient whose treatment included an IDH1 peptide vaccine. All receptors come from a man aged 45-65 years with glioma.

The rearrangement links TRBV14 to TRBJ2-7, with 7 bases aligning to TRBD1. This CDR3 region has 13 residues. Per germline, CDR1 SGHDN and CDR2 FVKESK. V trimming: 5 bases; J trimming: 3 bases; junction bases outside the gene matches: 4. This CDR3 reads CASSYRGYYEQYF. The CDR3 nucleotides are TGTGCCAGCAGCTACAGGGGATACTACGAGCAGTACTTC.

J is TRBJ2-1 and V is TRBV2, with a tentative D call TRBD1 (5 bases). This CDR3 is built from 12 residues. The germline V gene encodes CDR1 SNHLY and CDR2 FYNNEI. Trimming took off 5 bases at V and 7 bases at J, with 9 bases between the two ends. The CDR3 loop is CASSLDRNEQFF. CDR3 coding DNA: TGTGCCAGCAGTCTAGACAGAAATGAGCAGTTCTTC.

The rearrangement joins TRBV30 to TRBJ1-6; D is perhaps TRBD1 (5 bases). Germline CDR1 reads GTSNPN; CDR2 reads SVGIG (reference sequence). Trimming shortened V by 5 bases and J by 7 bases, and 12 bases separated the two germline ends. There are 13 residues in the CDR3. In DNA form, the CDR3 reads TGTGCCTGGGGAGGGACGGTAAATTCACCCCTCCACTTT. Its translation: CAWGGTVNSPLHF.

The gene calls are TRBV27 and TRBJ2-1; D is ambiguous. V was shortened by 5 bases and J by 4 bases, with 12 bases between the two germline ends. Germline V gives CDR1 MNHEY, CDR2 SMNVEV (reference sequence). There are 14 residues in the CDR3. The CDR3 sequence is CASSPKIGYNEQFF. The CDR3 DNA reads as TGTGCCAGCAGTCCCAAAATAGGGTACAATGAGCAGTTCTTC.

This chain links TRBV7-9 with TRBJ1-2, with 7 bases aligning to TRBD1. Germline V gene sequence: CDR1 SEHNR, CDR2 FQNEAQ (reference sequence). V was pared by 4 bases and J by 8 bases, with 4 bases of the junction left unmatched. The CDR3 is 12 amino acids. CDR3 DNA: TGTGCCAGCAGCTCCAGGGGGAACGGCTACACCTTC. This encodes CASSSRGNGYTF.

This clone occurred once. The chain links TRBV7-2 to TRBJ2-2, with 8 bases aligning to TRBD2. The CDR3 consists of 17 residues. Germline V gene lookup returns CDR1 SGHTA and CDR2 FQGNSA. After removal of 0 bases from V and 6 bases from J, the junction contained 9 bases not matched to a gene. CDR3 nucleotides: TGTGCCAGCAGCTTAGCGGGGCGCGGGGGGTCATCCGGGGAGCTGTTTTTT. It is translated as CASSLAGRGGSSGELFF.

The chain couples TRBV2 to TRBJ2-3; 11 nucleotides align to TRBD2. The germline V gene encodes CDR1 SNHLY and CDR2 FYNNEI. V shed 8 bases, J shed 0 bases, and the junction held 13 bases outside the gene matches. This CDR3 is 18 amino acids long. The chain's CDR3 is CASPAWLAGGPSTDTQYF. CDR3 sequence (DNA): TGTGCCAGCCCTGCTTGGCTAGCGGGGGGCCCTAGCACAGATACGCAGTATTTT.

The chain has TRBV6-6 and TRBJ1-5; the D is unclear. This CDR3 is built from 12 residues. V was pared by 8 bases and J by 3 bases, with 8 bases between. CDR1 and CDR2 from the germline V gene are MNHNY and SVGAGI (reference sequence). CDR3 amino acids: CASWRDNQPQHF. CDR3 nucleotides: TGTGCCAGCTGGAGGGACAATCAGCCCCAGCATTTT.

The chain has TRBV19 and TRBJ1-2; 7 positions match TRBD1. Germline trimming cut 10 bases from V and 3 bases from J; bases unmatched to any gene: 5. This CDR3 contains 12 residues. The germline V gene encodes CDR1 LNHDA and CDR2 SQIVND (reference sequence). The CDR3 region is CATSTGHYGYTF. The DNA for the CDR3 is TGTGCCACCTCGACAGGGCACTATGGCTACACCTTC. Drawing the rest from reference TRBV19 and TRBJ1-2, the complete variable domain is DGGITQSPKYLFRKEGQNVTLSCEQNLNHDAMYWYRQDPGQGLRLIYYSQIVNDFQKGDIAEGYSVSREKKESFPLTVTSAQKNPTAFYLCATSTGHYGYTFGSGTRLTVV.

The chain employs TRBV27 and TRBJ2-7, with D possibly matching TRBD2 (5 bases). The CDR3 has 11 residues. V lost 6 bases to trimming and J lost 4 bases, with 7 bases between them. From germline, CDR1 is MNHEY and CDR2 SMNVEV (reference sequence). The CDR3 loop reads CASRRGYEQYF. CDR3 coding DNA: TGTGCCAGCAGAAGAGGGTACGAGCAGTACTTC.

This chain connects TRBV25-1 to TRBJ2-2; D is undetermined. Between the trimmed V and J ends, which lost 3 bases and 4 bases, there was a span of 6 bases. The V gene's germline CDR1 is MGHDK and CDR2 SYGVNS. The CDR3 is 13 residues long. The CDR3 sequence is CASSDGSTGELFF. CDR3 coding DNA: TGTGCCAGCAGTGACGGCAGCACCGGGGAGCTGTTTTTT.

The CDR3 loop is CASSPPGVEQPQHF. The CDR3, as DNA: TGTGCCAGCAGCCCCCCGGGGGTCGAGCAGCCCCAGCATTTT. This chain uses TRBV7-2 with TRBJ1-5; perhaps TRBD1 as D (5 bases). This CDR3 is built from 14 residues. The germline V gene encodes CDR1 SGHTA and CDR2 FQGNSA. Trimming cost V 5 bases and J 7 bases, with 15 bases left between them.

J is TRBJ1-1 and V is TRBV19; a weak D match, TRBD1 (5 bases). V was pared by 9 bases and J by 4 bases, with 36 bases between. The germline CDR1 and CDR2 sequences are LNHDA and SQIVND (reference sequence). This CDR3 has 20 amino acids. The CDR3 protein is CARAQGDRTITSTGTTEAFF. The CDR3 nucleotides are TGTGCCAGAGCTCAGGGCGACCGAACGATTACCTCGACCGGTACCACTGAAGCTTTCTTT.

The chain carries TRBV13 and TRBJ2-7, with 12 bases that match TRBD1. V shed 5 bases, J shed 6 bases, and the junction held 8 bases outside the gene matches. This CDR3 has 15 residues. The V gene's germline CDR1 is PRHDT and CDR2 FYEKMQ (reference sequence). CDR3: CASSEGGTGGPEQYF. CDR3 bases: TGTGCCAGCAGCGAAGGGGGGACAGGGGGCCCCGAGCAGTACTTC.

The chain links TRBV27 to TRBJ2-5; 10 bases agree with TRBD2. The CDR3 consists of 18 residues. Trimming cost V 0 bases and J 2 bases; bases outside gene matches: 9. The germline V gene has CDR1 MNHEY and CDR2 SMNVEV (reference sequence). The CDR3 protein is CASSLSLGSGGPQETQYF. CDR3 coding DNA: TGTGCCAGCAGTTTATCCCTTGGTAGCGGGGGGCCACAAGAGACCCAGTACTTC.

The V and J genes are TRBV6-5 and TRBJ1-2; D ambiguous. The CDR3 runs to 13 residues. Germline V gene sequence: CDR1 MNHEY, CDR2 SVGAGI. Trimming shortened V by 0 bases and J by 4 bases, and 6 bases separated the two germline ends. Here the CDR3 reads CASSYSIGYGYTF. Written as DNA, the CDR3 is TGTGCCAGCAGTTACTCGATCGGCTATGGCTACACCTTC.

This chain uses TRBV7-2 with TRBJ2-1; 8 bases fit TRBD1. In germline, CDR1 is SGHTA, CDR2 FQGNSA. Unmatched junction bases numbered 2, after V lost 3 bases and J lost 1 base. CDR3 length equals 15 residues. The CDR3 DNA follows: TGTGCCAGCAGCTTGGACAGGGCTTCCTACAATGAGCAGTTCTTC. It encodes CASSLDRASYNEQFF. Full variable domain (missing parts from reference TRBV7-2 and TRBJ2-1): GAGVSQSPSNKVTEKGKDVELRCDPISGHTALYWYRQSLGQGLEFLIYFQGNSAPDKSGLPSDRFSAERTGGSVSTLTIQRTQQEDSAVYLCASSLDRASYNEQFFGPGTRLTVL.